This T cell receptor (beta chain) was recovered during a study of cytomegalovirus exposure and HLA in healthy donors. At sampling all donors were nominally healthy, likely with unrecorded immune exposures. In the PCR, 60 Vbeta and 13 Jbeta primers were used. As originally analysed: About 11 million of tens of millions of unique TCR beta chains were shared, per a later count. The assay was immunoSEQ multiplex PCR, and TCRdb's table has in-frame clones only and misses some. V, J and clone size were drawn from that table, and D and trimming were deduced from the DNA. This table holds roughly 170,000 clones, 75% to 85% found once. The CDR3 sequence is 13 residues long. Germline CDR1 reads MDHEN; CDR2 reads SYDVKM. Trimming cost V 4 bases and J 4 bases, with 11 bases left between them. This clone was observed a few times. Its antigen is undetermined. General observations from the study: In an earlier analysis, most TCR beta V segments were productive about 87% or about 30% of the time. Sequencing probably produced one cluster of sequence variants that were highly shared.

This TCR derives from a woman in her forties or fifties in good health and CMV-seropositive. The sequencing input was PBMCs. The J gene is TRBJ2-7, the V gene TRBV28, with a possible D match to TRBD1 (5 bases). CDR3 protein: CASSSGAGYEQYF. DNA for the CDR3: TGTGCCAGCAGTTCTGGGGCTGGATACGAGCAGTACTTC. Combining the CDR3 with reference TRBV28 and TRBJ2-7 gives the whole variable domain DVKVTQSSRYLVKRTGEKVFLECVQDMDHENMFWYRQDPGLGLRLIYFSYDVKMKEKGDIPEGYSVSREKKERFSLILESASTNQTSMYLCASSSGAGYEQYFGPGTRLTVT.